This T cell receptor (beta chain) was recorded in a study of cytomegalovirus exposure and HLA in healthy donors. Whole-study results and caveats: Owing to their indistinguishability, certain V segments, notably TRBV6-2 and TRBV6-3, were excluded. Later analysis showed most CMV-associated TCR beta chains appearing HLA-restricted. For TCR beta chains, V- and J-gene trimming was later linked to a missense DCLRE1C variant.

This clone appeared a few times. What it binds is not known. The CDR3 totals 17 residues. CDR1 and CDR2 (germline): SGHTA, FQGNSA. V trimming: 1 base; J trimming: 4 bases; junction bases outside the gene matches: 9. The study ran its PCR with 60 Vbeta and 13 Jbeta primers. Method: immunoSEQ multiplex PCR; TCRdb's copy keeps in-frame clones and lacks some. The data hold over 70,000 clones, with under 85% observed a single time. The sequencing sample was made of PBMCs. V is TRBV7-2 and J is TRBJ2-5, with 10 bases lining up with TRBD2. The origin of this receptor is a male donor in good health and CMV-seronegative. CDR3 protein: CASSLDVLAGVGETQYF. The CDR3 nucleotides are TGTGCCAGCAGCTTAGATGTTCTAGCGGGAGTGGGAGAGACCCAGTACTTC.